These 14 T cell receptor beta chains originate from one sample sequenced in a study of T cell repertoires in cytomegalovirus infection. These receptors have no identified antigens. MiXCR, run by TCRdb on the reads, gives a single entry per CDR3 protein. The sample holds about 480,000 distinct CDR3 sequences, 33% seen once. This specimen was cultured PBMCs, taken from culture after CMV antigen stimulation. These receptor sequences come from a human donor in good health (CMV status not recorded). Some clones in this sample may be carry-over from other donors' samples.

This clonotype has a handful of counts. The genes are TRBV7-4 and TRBJ2-5; 14 positions match TRBD2. The trim removed 6 bases at V and 2 bases at J, leaving 5 bases unmatched. The germline V gene encodes CDR1 SGHVT and CDR2 SQSDAQ. CDR3 size: 16 residues. The CDR3: CASRIGLAGGQETQYF. The CDR3 DNA reads TGTGCCAGCAGGATAGGACTAGCGGGAGGTCAAGAGACCCAGTACTTC. Variable domain in full (rest from reference TRBV7-4 and TRBJ2-5): GAGVSQSPRYKVAKRGRDVALRCDSISGHVTLYWYRQTLGQGSEVLTYSQSDAQRDKSGRPSGRFSAERPERSVSTLKIQRTEQGDSAVYLCASRIGLAGGQETQYFGPGTRLLVL.

This clonotype was detected ten times or more. This rearrangement joins TRBV4-1 to TRBJ2-3; D might be TRBD1 or TRBD2, each matching 5 bases. V lost 5 bases to trimming and J lost 3 bases, with 18 bases between them. The CDR3 loop spans 16 amino acids. Germline CDR1 reads MGHRA; CDR2 reads YSYEKL. CDR3 protein: CASSTRREGYTDTQYF. CDR3 nucleotides: TGCGCCAGCAGCACCCGGAGAGAGGGGTATACAGATACGCAGTATTTT.

DNA for the CDR3: TGTGCCAGCAAGTCGGCACCCAAAGAGACCCAGTACTTC. Its translation: CASKSAPKETQYF. The chain has TRBV6-6 and TRBJ2-5; unclear D gene. Germline loops: CDR1 MNHNY, CDR2 SVGAGI (reference sequence). The CDR3 runs 13 residues. With 7 bases removed from V and 3 bases from J, the gap between germline ends came to 12 bases.

This clonotype appeared many times. This sequence joins TRBV7-2 and TRBJ1-1; 11 bases match TRBD1. The junction had 6 bases not matched to a gene; V was cut back by 5 bases and J by 7 bases. Germline CDR1 is SGHTA and CDR2 is FQGNSA. The CDR3 length is 14 residues. In DNA form, the CDR3 reads TGTGCCAGCAGCCCCATAGGGACAGGGGGTGAAGCTTTCTTT. This encodes CASSPIGTGGEAFF.

This chain joins TRBV6-2 or TRBV6-3 and TRBJ1-5; a possible D gene is TRBD1 (5 bases). The germline V gene encodes CDR1 MNHEY and CDR2 SVGEGT. V lost 5 bases to trimming and J lost 0 bases, with 11 bases between them. This CDR3 has 15 amino acids. CDR3 sequence: CASSQDINSNQPQHF. The CDR3 coding sequence is TGTGCCAGCAGTCAGGACATCAATAGCAATCAGCCCCAGCATTTT.

The rearrangement links TRBV7-8 to TRBJ1-3; D remains unclear. The length of the CDR3 is 14 residues. V was shortened by 5 bases and J by 3 bases, with 11 bases between the two germline ends. Germline V gene data show CDR1 as SGHVS and CDR2 as FQNEAQ. The CDR3 is CASSRGRFGNTIYF. The DNA for the CDR3 is TGTGCCAGCAGCCGAGGGAGATTTGGAAACACCATATATTTT.

J is TRBJ2-7 and V is TRBV7-6; D unclear. CDR1 and CDR2 (germline): SGHVS, FNYEAQ. The V end was cut by 1 base, the J end by 1 base, with 11 bases between. The length of the CDR3 is 15 residues. CDR3 region: CASSLDGPRSYEQYF. CDR3 DNA: TGTGCCAGCAGCTTAGATGGCCCCAGGTCCTACGAGCAGTACTTC. Together with reference TRBV7-6 and TRBJ2-7, the CDR3 gives the full variable domain: GAGVSQSPRYKVTKRGQDVALRCDPISGHVSLYWYRQALGQGPEFLTYFNYEAQQDKSGLPNDRFSAERPEGSISTLTIQRTEQRDSAMYRCASSLDGPRSYEQYFGPGTRLTVT.

This clonotype was counted a few times. The chain is built from TRBV4-1 and TRBJ2-1; possibly TRBD1 for D (6 bases). The germline V gene has CDR1 MGHRA and CDR2 YSYEKL. CDR3 size: 17 residues. Trimming took 4 bases from V and 4 from J, leaving 20 bases between them. CDR3 protein: CASSLMGRGTEYNEQFF. For the CDR3, the DNA is TGCGCCAGCAGCCTAATGGGCAGGGGCACAGAGTACAATGAGCAGTTCTTC.

This clonotype was found many times. The rearrangement joins TRBV7-2 to TRBJ1-2; D uncertain. This CDR3 has 13 amino acids. Germline loops: CDR1 SGHTA, CDR2 FQGNSA. Trimming left V 5 bases short and J 4 bases short, with 11 bases between. CDR3 sequence (DNA): TGTGCCAGCAGCAGGGAGTTTGGCTATGGCTACACCTTC. Protein product: CASSREFGYGYTF.

This clonotype was counted a single time. The chain employs TRBV28 and TRBJ2-7; D gene ambiguous. From germline, CDR1 is MDHEN and CDR2 SYDVKM. Trimming removed 3 bases from V and 5 bases from J, with 8 bases in between. The CDR3 totals 12 residues. Written as DNA, the CDR3 is TGTGCCAGCAGTTTTGAATTCCACGAGCAGTACTTC. Its protein product is CASSFEFHEQYF.

In DNA form, the CDR3 reads TGTGCCAGCAGTCGGGAAGGGACCTACAATGAGCAGTTCTTC. Translation gives CASSREGTYNEQFF. The chain is built from TRBV28 and TRBJ2-1; TRBD2 is a possible D gene (5 bases). This CDR3 is built from 14 residues. Trimming pared 5 bases from V and 2 bases from J, leaving 10 bases between. Per the germline V gene, CDR1 is MDHEN and CDR2 is SYDVKM.

The V and J genes are TRBV30 and TRBJ2-2; no clear D. The germline gives CDR1 GTSNPN, CDR2 SVGIG (reference sequence). V lost 1 base and J lost 3, with 6 bases in between. This CDR3 contains 13 residues. The CDR3 nucleotides read TGTGCCTGGAGTGCCGTTGACACCGGGGAGCTGTTTTTT. Amino acids: CAWSAVDTGELFF.

This clonotype appeared a few times. J is TRBJ1-2 and V is TRBV6-2 or TRBV6-3; perhaps TRBD1 as D (6 bases). This CDR3 comprises 10 residues. The V gene lost 9 bases and the J gene lost 7 bases, with 9 bases spanning the gap. The germline CDR1 and CDR2 sequences are MNHEY and SVGEGT. The CDR3 sequence: CASDRRGYTF. CDR3 coding DNA: TGTGCCAGTGACAGGCGTGGCTACACCTTC.

The gene calls are TRBV20-1 and TRBJ2-3; D is uncertain. Germline lookup yields CDR1 DFQATT and CDR2 SNEGSKA (reference sequence). The CDR3 sequence is 13 residues long. V dropped 1 base and J dropped 3 bases, with 8 bases sitting between them. The CDR3, as DNA: TGCAGTGCTAGAGGCCCAGCGACAGATACGCAGTATTTT. This gives the protein CSARGPATDTQYF.